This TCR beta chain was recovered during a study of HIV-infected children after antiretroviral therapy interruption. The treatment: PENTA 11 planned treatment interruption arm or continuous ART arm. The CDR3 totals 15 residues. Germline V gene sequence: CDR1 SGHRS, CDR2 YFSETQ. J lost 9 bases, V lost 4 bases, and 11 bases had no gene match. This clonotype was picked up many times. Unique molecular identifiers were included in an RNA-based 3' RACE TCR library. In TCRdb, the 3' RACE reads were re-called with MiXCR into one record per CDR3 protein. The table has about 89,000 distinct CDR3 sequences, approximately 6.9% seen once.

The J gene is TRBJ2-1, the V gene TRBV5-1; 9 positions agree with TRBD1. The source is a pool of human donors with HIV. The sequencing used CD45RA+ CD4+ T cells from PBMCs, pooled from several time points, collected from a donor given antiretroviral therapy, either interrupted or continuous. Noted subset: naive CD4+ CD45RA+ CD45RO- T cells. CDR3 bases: TGCGCCAGCAGCATCCGGGACAGGGATTGGGGTGAGCAGTTCTTC. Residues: CASSIRDRDWGEQFF.